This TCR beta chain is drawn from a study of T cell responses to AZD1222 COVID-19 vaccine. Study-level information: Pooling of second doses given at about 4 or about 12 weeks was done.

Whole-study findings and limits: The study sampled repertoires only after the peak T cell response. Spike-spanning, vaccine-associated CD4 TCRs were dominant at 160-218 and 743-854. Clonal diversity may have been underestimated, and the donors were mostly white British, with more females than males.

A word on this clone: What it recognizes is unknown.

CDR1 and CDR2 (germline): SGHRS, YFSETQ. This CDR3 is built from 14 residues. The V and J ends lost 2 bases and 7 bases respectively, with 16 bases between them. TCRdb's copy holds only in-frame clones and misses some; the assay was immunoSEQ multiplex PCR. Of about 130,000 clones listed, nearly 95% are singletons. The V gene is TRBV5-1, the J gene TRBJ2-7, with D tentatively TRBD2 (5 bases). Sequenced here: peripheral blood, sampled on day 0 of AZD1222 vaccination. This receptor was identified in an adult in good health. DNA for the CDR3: TGCGCCAGCAGCTTCGCAACCACTAGGTGTGAGCAGTACTTC. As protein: CASSFATTRCEQYF.